This entry is about one T cell receptor beta chain. Its antigen is unknown. No clone much larger than this one lies a single base away; base qualities are absent. The sample comes from a study of T cells in Graves' hyperthyroidism and ophthalmopathy (dated by TCRdb to about 2019). Study-wide context: Peripheral blood was collected at initial diagnosis, before any treatment. TCR V-J signatures able to tell the groups apart were searched for in a discovery cohort of 100 or so patients, of whom 43 had Graves' ophthalmopathy and about 55 had stable Graves' hyperthyroidism. Whether ophthalmopathy could be predicted prospectively was tested in an independent validation cohort made up of approximately 19 hyperthyroidism patients plus 17 patients who later progressed to ophthalmopathy. The 100 or so discovery patients were divided at random into training and test sets in a 7:3 ratio. In addition, the study compared T-cell repertoires in thyroid tissue and in blood from roughly six Graves' hyperthyroidism patients. Following sampling, methimazole starting at 30 mg daily was given to hyperthyroidism patients, and high-dose intravenous methylprednisolone was given to ophthalmopathy patients. The paper reports TCR Vbeta CDR3 sequencing of approximately 130 peripheral blood samples: under 45 ophthalmopathy, fewer than 80 hyperthyroidism and approximately 17 progressor patients.

Points the paper makes about the study in general: A model built on a 13 V-J signature distinguished ophthalmopathy from stable hyperthyroidism, reaching 85% to 90% sensitivity and around 81% specificity in cross-validation and 80%/75% in testing. Sample size was not statistically predetermined, and blinding of investigators to group allocation was not performed. Most expanded thyroid clonotypes (frequency above 0.001) were also detected in blood, a finding suggesting that blood repertoires may reflect thyroid immune responses. During validation, the model predicted progression to ophthalmopathy a median of about 5.9 months ahead of onset, with more than 55% sensitivity and almost 75% specificity.

The TCR beta CDR3 regions were amplified from the RNA transcripts. For the first round of RT-PCR on the TCR CDR3, the HTBI primer set was used together with the Qiagen OneStep RT-PCR kit. The libraries were constructed in a second round of multiplex PCR and then size-selected and purified. The libraries were sequenced on an Illumina HiSeq2000 using paired-end 100 bp reads. Turning to the authors' computational methods: SOAPnuke was used to process the raw data, throwing out any read that contained adapters or uncalled bases, had a mean Phred below 15, or lacked an exact constant-primer or identifier match. COPE v1.2.5 was used to merge high-quality paired reads, and clonotypes were defined as unique nucleotide sequences. MiTCR v1.1 was used to align clonotypes to the IMGT TRBV, TRBD and TRBJ reference segments. Analysis was restricted to V-J combinations with a frequency above 0.0001, which covered about 99% of repertoires. A TCS score was defined as the ratio between F50 (clonal expansion) and ExV (chaos), using BLOSUM62-based TCRdist between CDR3 peptides within each V-J. Welch's t-statistics and random forest reduced just over 500 V-J features to about 13, which were used in a naive Bayes classifier (R e1071). TCRdb trimmed the raw reads at Q25, called clones with MiXCR and kept productive beta chains. Here each entry gathers all rows of one CDR3 protein and keeps the most common genes and DNA. TCRdb, rather than the study authors, made the V and J calls. A total of about 270,000 distinct CDR3 sequences appear in this sample, 22% of them only once. Over 55% of the sample goes to the ten largest clones.

Ophthalmopathy patients had moderately to severely active disease, Clinical Activity Score of at least 3, NOSPECS grade of at least 4, and duration under 3 months. Any patient with an uncontrolled infection, another autoimmune disease, pregnancy or lactation was excluded. Diagnoses relied on clinical symptoms, serum thyroxine and TRAb, thyroid ultrasound and orbital computed tomography. PBMCs were separated from around 9.1 ml of fresh peripheral blood using Ficoll-Paque density gradient centrifugation. Total RNA was extracted with Trizol reagent, and quality was checked on an Agilent 2100 Bioanalyzer. From the cysteine through the phenylalanine, the CDR3 covers 17 amino acids. Only the CDR3 portion is preserved as DNA: 51 bases, with reading frame beginning at the first base. The germline V and J ends show losses of 1 base and 2 bases respectively, and no gene match explains 7 bases of the junction. CDR1 MGHRA and CDR2 YSYEKL are derived from the germline V gene.

This TCR derives from a man aged 25-45 years with Graves' ophthalmopathy. The chain is made from TRBV4-1 and TRBJ2-3; TRBD1 agrees with 9 junctional bases. Source material: blood. The CDR3 protein sequence reads: CASSQVFGQGLTDTQYF. Read as DNA, the sequence is TGCGCCAGCAGCCAAGTTTTCGGACAGGGGCTCACAGATACGCAGTATTTT.